Listed below are T cell receptor beta chains from one sample, sequenced in a study of T cell changes during pregnancy in multiple sclerosis. The method was immunoSEQ multiplex PCR; TCRdb's version includes in-frame clones alone and lacks a portion of them. Of 90,000 or so clones listed, under 95% are singletons. The sequencing here drew on peripheral blood, taken in the first trimester of pregnancy. The receptors shown here come from a female donor with multiple sclerosis, enrolled in a pregnancy study. Each CDR3 is given with its conserved first and last residue. Each record gives: D gene, CDR3 length, clone size, J gene, V gene, CDR3 protein, CDR3 DNA. D genes are given only for firm matches. Clone size appears in some rows only: once, few, many, or a class for an expanded clone.

TRBD1 | 16 | NA | TRBJ2-1 | TRBV7-9 | CASSLAAGQGSNEQFF | TGTGCCAGCAGCTTAGCGGCCGGACAGGGTTCAAATGAGCAGTTCTTC
NA | 13 | NA | TRBJ2-5 | TRBV7-9 | CASSNSGQETQYF | TGTGCCAGCAGCAACAGTGGTCAAGAGACCCAGTACTTC
NA | 15 | NA | TRBJ2-1 | TRBV5-4 | CASSLSDYPYNEQFF | TGTGCCAGCAGCTTGTCTGACTACCCCTACAATGAGCAGTTCTTC
TRBD1 | 13 | NA | TRBJ1-2 | TRBV7-9 | CASSPGTGYGYTF | TGTGCCAGCAGCCCCGGGACAGGGTATGGCTACACCTTC
TRBD1 | 15 | NA | TRBJ2-7 | TRBV5-1 | CASSAGTGVQYEQYF | TGCGCCAGCAGCGCCGGGACAGGGGTCCAGTACGAGCAGTACTTC
NA | 16 | NA | TRBJ1-5 | TRBV4-1 | CASSQSFYRSNQPQHF | TGCGCCAGCAGCCAGTCCTTTTACAGGAGCAATCAGCCCCAGCATTTT
NA | 12 | NA | TRBJ1-3 | TRBV9 | CASSAAGNTIYF | TGTGCCAGCAGCGCAGCTGGAAACACCATATATTTT
TRBD1 | 13 | few | TRBJ1-2 | TRBV10-1 | CASSRGQGMGYTF | TGCGCCAGCAGTCGGGGACAGGGTATGGGCTACACCTTC
NA | 14 | NA | TRBJ1-5 | TRBV28 | CASSLAGSLMPQHF | TGTGCCAGCAGTTTAGCAGGGTCCCTTATGCCCCAGCATTTT
NA | 14 | NA | TRBJ2-7 | TRBV4-3 | CASSQGRDSYEQYF | TGCGCCAGCAGCCAAGGTCGGGATAGCTACGAGCAGTACTTC
TRBD2 | 15 | NA | TRBJ2-7 | TRBV5-1 | CASSPLAGVSYEQYF | TGCGCCAGCAGCCCCTTAGCGGGAGTTTCCTACGAGCAGTACTTC
NA | 15 | NA | TRBJ2-5 | TRBV5-1 | CASSLVDKAQETQYF | TGCGCCAGCAGCTTGGTCGACAAAGCACAAGAGACCCAGTACTTC
TRBD1 | 15 | NA | TRBJ2-3 | TRBV7-2 | CASSPRTGITDTQYF | TGTGCCAGCAGCCCGCGGACAGGGATCACAGATACGCAGTATTTT
NA | 14 | NA | TRBJ2-1 | TRBV5-4 | CASSLGESGYEQFF | TGTGCCAGCAGCTTGGGGGAGAGCGGCTATGAGCAGTTCTTC
TRBD1 | 15 | NA | TRBJ2-7 | TRBV27 | CASSLSGTGLYEQYF | TGTGCCAGCAGCCTGTCCGGGACAGGGTTGTACGAGCAGTACTTC
NA | 14 | NA | TRBJ2-1 | TRBV27 | CASSRPRGSTEQFF | TGTGCCAGCAGTCGACCCCGAGGGAGTACTGAGCAGTTCTTC
TRBD1 | 14 | NA | TRBJ2-7 | TRBV27 | CASRDRGPAYEQYF | TGTGCCAGCAGGGACAGGGGGCCGGCCTACGAGCAGTACTTC
NA | 16 | NA | TRBJ2-2 | TRBV5-1 | CASSLPTTSNTGELFF | TGCGCCAGCAGCCTCCCGACTACATCGAACACCGGGGAGCTGTTTTTT